The sequence of this T cell receptor (beta chain) was determined in a study of tumor-infiltrating lymphocytes in primary liver carcinoma. Priming with a constant-region primer yielded TCR beta cDNA from 500 ng total RNA. Investigators got TCR beta libraries out of three nested multiplex PCR rounds, done with slightly modified ARM-PCR. Primers for the first two PCR rounds were TRBV1-TRBV30 forward primers and a C-beta reverse primer (around 11 cycles per round). TCRdb reprocessed the multiplex PCR reads via MiXCR and lists one record per CDR3 protein. The profile shows 150,000 to 200,000 distinct CDR3 sequences, around 81% of them singletons. The tissue used was unsorted bulk material of roughly 17-34 mg. RNA and DNA were co-extracted from it with the AllPrep DNA/RNA mini kit. Surgeons treated the primary liver carcinoma of the patients by surgical resection. Every tumor sample held more than 85% viable tumor cells.

CDR1 is SGHAT and CDR2 is FQNNGV in the germline V gene. The CDR3 runs 11 residues. The V and J ends lost 4 bases and 10 bases respectively, with 8 bases between them. The sequenced sample was tumor tissue from primary liver carcinoma. The V and J genes are TRBV11-2 and TRBJ2-1, with D possibly TRBD2 on 6 matching bases. This sequence was found in a man aged 40-50 years with primary liver carcinoma and hepatitis B virus infection. CDR3 residues: CASSSGEEQFF. The CDR3 DNA follows: TGTGCCAGCAGCTCGGGGGAGGAGCAGTTCTTC.